These 29 T cell receptor beta chains originate from one sample sequenced in a study of T cells in Graves' hyperthyroidism and ophthalmopathy. Template material for amplifying TCR beta CDR3 regions consisted of RNA transcripts. First-round RT-PCR of the TCR CDR3 relied on the HTBI primer set. TCRdb ran MiXCR on the multiplex PCR reads and lists one entry per CDR3 protein. The sample contains about 360,000 distinct CDR3 sequences, around 14% of which appear only once. What was sequenced was blood. The receptors come from a woman under 30 with Graves' hyperthyroidism.

The chain has TRBV7-9 and TRBJ2-7; TRBD1 agrees at 7 bases. Trimming took 5 bases from V and 0 from J; bases not matched to a gene: 10. This CDR3 spans 16 amino acids. Germline V gene lookup returns CDR1 SEHNR and CDR2 FQNEAQ (reference sequence). The CDR3 loop reads CASSPPQDRASYEQYF. The DNA of the CDR3 is TGTGCCAGCAGCCCACCCCAAGACAGGGCCTCCTACGAGCAGTACTTC. Based on the CDR3 plus reference TRBV7-9 and TRBJ2-7, the full variable domain is DTGVSQNPRHKITKRGQNVTFRCDPISEHNRLYWYRQTLGQGPEFLTYFQNEAQLEKSRLLSDRFSAERPKGSFSTLEIQRTEQGDSAMYLCASSPPQDRASYEQYFGPGTRLTVT.

This clonotype was found many times. The rearrangement joins TRBV20-1 to TRBJ2-3, with a tentative D call TRBD2 (5 bases). The V end lost 5 bases, the J end lost 11 bases, and 26 bases lay between the germline ends. Germline V gives CDR1 DFQATT, CDR2 SNEGSKA (reference sequence). CDR3 size: 15 residues. The CDR3 region is CSAPGLGYPRWGQYF. The CDR3 bases are TGCAGTGCTCCGGGATTGGGCTATCCTAGGTGGGGGCAGTATTTT.

For this clonotype: A much larger clone differs by one base, so this may be a read error. The chain links TRBV20-1 to TRBJ2-7; D is unresolved. Germline CDR1 reads DFQATT; CDR2 reads SNEGSKA (reference sequence). CDR3 length equals 13 residues. Trimming shortened V by 4 bases and J by 4 bases, and 14 bases separated the two germline ends. Here the CDR3 reads CSAIGPPPYEQYF. The CDR3 region has the DNA TGCAGTGCTATTGGCCCACCCCCTTACGAGCAGTACTTC.

About this clonotype: A much more abundant neighbour one base away suggests this may be a read error. V and J are TRBV5-6 and TRBJ1-2; 7 positions match TRBD1. CDR3 length: 14 residues. Germline V gene lookup returns CDR1 SGHDT and CDR2 YYEEEE. Trimming took 7 bases from V and 5 from J; bases not matched to a gene: 11. CDR3 sequence (DNA): TGTGCCAGCGGCAGAACAGGGGTTGGGTATGGCTACACCTTC. Protein sequence: CASGRTGVGYGYTF.

This clonotype occurred many times. J is TRBJ2-7 and V is TRBV6-5; D is uncertain. Germline assignment: CDR1 MNHEY and CDR2 SVGAGI. The CDR3 covers 14 residues. V was shortened by 2 bases and J by 0 bases, with 8 bases between the two germline ends. CDR3 in amino acids: CASSYAESSYEQYF. The CDR3 nucleotides are TGTGCCAGCAGTTACGCCGAGAGCTCCTACGAGCAGTACTTC.

This clonotype occurred many times. The V call is TRBV24-1, the J call TRBJ2-3, with 12 bases aligning to TRBD2. Germline CDR1 KGHDR, CDR2 SFDVKD. After removal of 3 bases from V and 5 bases from J, the junction contained 5 bases not matched to a gene. This CDR3 spans 16 amino acids. The CDR3 sequence: CATSDESSGRGDTQYF. The CDR3 bases are TGTGCCACCAGTGATGAATCTAGCGGGAGGGGAGATACGCAGTATTTT.

There are many counts of this clonotype. This chain uses TRBV7-9 with TRBJ1-5; D is possibly TRBD1 (6 bases). In germline, CDR1 is SEHNR, CDR2 FQNEAQ (reference sequence). The V gene lost 5 bases and the J gene lost 6 bases, with 14 bases spanning the gap. The CDR3 sequence is 14 residues long. CDR3 protein: CASSRGGDAQPQHF. The CDR3 bases are TGTGCCAGCAGCCGCGGGGGCGATGCTCAGCCCCAGCATTTT. Full variable domain (remainder filled in from reference TRBV7-9 and TRBJ1-5): DTGVSQNPRHKITKRGQNVTFRCDPISEHNRLYWYRQTLGQGPEFLTYFQNEAQLEKSRLLSDRFSAERPKGSFSTLEIQRTEQGDSAMYLCASSRGGDAQPQHFGDGTRLSIL.

This clonotype was detected ten times or more. The chain employs TRBV6-1 and TRBJ1-3; perhaps TRBD1 as D (6 bases). V was clipped by 6 bases and J by 4 bases, with 16 bases between them. This CDR3 is 15 amino acids long. CDR1 and CDR2 (germline): MNHNS, SASEGT. The DNA for the CDR3 is TGTGCCAGCAGCGAATCGGCAGGGGAGGGAAACACCATATATTTT. It yields the protein CASSESAGEGNTIYF.

The genes are TRBV7-2 and TRBJ1-2, with TRBD1 identical over 7 bases. After removal of 5 bases from V and 2 bases from J, the junction contained 8 bases not matched to a gene. The length of the CDR3 is 15 residues. Germline CDR1 is SGHTA and CDR2 is FQGNSA. The CDR3 region has the DNA TGTGCCAGCAGCCCAGGGGGACAGATAAACTATGGCTACACCTTC. This encodes CASSPGGQINYGYTF.

With regard to this clonotype: Germline is not matched at one junction end, which may reflect a read error. The chain combines TRBV5-6 with TRBJ1-2; D not certain. Germline V lookup: CDR1 SGHDT, CDR2 YYEEEE. The CDR3 has 11 amino acids. The CDR3 coding sequence is TGTGCCAGCAGTTTGGAGGATGGCTACACCTTC. It yields the protein CASSLEDGYTF.

The sample holds many counts of this clonotype. V is TRBV6-1 and J is TRBJ1-2, with TRBD1 matching 9 bases. The germline V gene has CDR1 MNHNS and CDR2 SASEGT. The CDR3 is 14 amino acids. J lost 6 bases, V lost 8 bases, and 10 bases had no gene match. CDR3 in amino acids: CASAGTGGADGYTF. Written as DNA, the CDR3 is TGTGCCAGCGCGGGAACAGGGGGCGCTGATGGCTACACCTTC.

A few counts support this clonotype. V and J are TRBV9 and TRBJ2-2; 8 bases are a match to TRBD2. Germline V gene lookup returns CDR1 SGDLS and CDR2 YYNGEE. This CDR3 comprises 15 residues. V lost 0 bases and J lost 6; bases outside the gene matches: 4. This CDR3 reads CASSVAGGGPGELFF. DNA for the CDR3: TGTGCCAGCAGCGTAGCGGGGGGGGGCCCCGGGGAGCTGTTTTTT.

The V call is TRBV29-1, the J call TRBJ2-5; maybe TRBD1 (6 bases). Trimming removed 5 bases from V and 4 bases from J, with 17 bases in between. Germline V gene data show CDR1 as SQVTM and CDR2 as ANQGSEA. This CDR3 contains 14 residues. CDR3 loop: CSVQGTFGGETQYF. CDR3 coding DNA: TGCAGCGTTCAGGGGACATTCGGAGGAGAGACCCAGTACTTC.

The chain combines TRBV5-6 with TRBJ2-1; D possibly corresponds to TRBD2 (5 bases). Germline loops: CDR1 SGHDT, CDR2 YYEEEE. This CDR3 has 17 residues. Trimming took 4 bases from V and 4 from J, leaving 21 bases between them. The CDR3 DNA reads as TGTGCCAGCAGCCGGAGCGGCTGGACTGGACCATACAATGAGCAGTTCTTC. Residues: CASSRSGWTGPYNEQFF.

The chain joins TRBV12-3 or TRBV12-4 to TRBJ1-5; D not resolved. This CDR3 has 14 amino acids. With 7 bases removed from V and 2 bases from J, the gap between germline ends came to 12 bases. The CDR3, as DNA: TGTGCCAGCACCCTGTCCTCGGGCAATCAGCCCCAGCATTTT. Its protein product is CASTLSSGNQPQHF.

The table lists this clonotype with many counts. The chain uses TRBV20-1 and TRBJ1-1; D may be TRBD1 (5 bases). Germline lookup yields CDR1 DFQATT and CDR2 SNEGSKA (reference sequence). The V end lost 6 bases, the J end lost 3 bases, and 14 bases lay between the germline ends. This CDR3 contains 13 residues. Written as DNA, the CDR3 is TGCAGTGCCCCCCTCCAGGGTGACACTGAAGCTTTCTTT. Translation: CSAPLQGDTEAFF.

The gene calls are TRBV30 and TRBJ2-2; possible D gene TRBD1, 6 bases. Trimming left V 3 bases short and J 4 bases short, with 12 bases between. The CDR3 is made up of 14 amino acids. Per germline, CDR1 GTSNPN and CDR2 SVGIG (reference sequence). Here the CDR3 reads CAWRGASGTGELFF. The DNA of the CDR3 is TGTGCCTGGAGGGGGGCATCAGGCACCGGGGAGCTGTTTTTT.

V gene TRBV7-2 combines with J gene TRBJ2-7; D might be TRBD1 (5 bases). The V gene lost 3 bases and the J gene lost 5 bases, with 11 bases spanning the gap. The germline V gene encodes CDR1 SGHTA and CDR2 FQGNSA. The CDR3 covers 13 residues. For the CDR3, the DNA is TGTGCCAGCAGCTTCCAGGGTGCCGACGAGCAGTACTTC. This codes for CASSFQGADEQYF.

CDR3 region: CASSPQGLAGDEQFF. The CDR3 bases are TGTGCCAGCAGTCCCCAGGGACTAGCGGGAGATGAGCAGTTCTTC. This chain joins TRBV6-1 and TRBJ2-1, with 14 bases fitting TRBD2. J gave up 8 bases and V 5 bases, and 5 bases lay outside the gene matches. The CDR3 has 15 residues. Germline CDR1 reads MNHNS; CDR2 reads SASEGT.

This clonotype turned up a few times. This chain uses TRBV9 with TRBJ2-2; tentatively, D is TRBD1 or TRBD2 (6 bases each). The V gene lost 0 bases and the J gene lost 7 bases, with 16 bases spanning the gap. The CDR3 loop spans 16 amino acids. CDR1 and CDR2 (germline): SGDLS, YYNGEE. The CDR3 protein is CASSVAGGGLVGELFF. The CDR3 bases are TGTGCCAGCAGCGTAGCTGGAGGGGGGCTTGTCGGGGAGCTGTTTTTT.

This clonotype was counted many times. The chain uses TRBV2 and TRBJ1-5, with a weak D call TRBD1 (6 bases). The CDR3 consists of 14 residues. V was clipped by 5 bases and J by 5 bases, with 13 bases between them. Looked up from germline, CDR1 is SNHLY and CDR2 is FYNNEI. CDR3: CASSRGTDYQPQHF. Written as DNA, the CDR3 is TGTGCCAGCAGTAGGGGGACGGACTATCAGCCCCAGCATTTT.

The rearrangement uses TRBV6-2 or TRBV6-3 and TRBJ2-3; no definite D call. In germline, CDR1 is MNHEY, CDR2 SVGEGT. The CDR3 sequence is 13 residues long. V was pared by 0 bases and J by 7 bases, with 8 bases between. This CDR3 is CASSYSGSYTQYF. CDR3 DNA: TGTGCCAGCAGTTACTCGGGCAGTTATACGCAGTATTTT.

This clonotype turned up a few times. This sequence joins TRBV3-1 and TRBJ2-5, with 10 bases fitting TRBD2. V was clipped by 4 bases and J by 7 bases; unmatched bases: 15. In germline, CDR1 is LGHDT, CDR2 YNNKEL (reference sequence). The CDR3 spans 17 residues. The CDR3 sequence: CASSRMGLAGARVTQYF. The CDR3 nucleotides are TGTGCCAGCAGCCGCATGGGGCTAGCGGGGGCCCGTGTGACCCAGTACTTC.

Ten or more counts support this clonotype. The rearrangement joins TRBV20-1 to TRBJ2-5, with D hard to call. V was clipped by 0 bases and J by 6 bases, with 8 bases between them. The germline V gene encodes CDR1 DFQATT and CDR2 SNEGSKA (reference sequence). The length of the CDR3 is 12 residues. Here the CDR3 DNA reads TGCAGTGCTAGAGATTGGGAAAAGACCCAGTACTTC. Its translation is CSARDWEKTQYF.

This clonotype has at least ten counts. The CDR3 sequence: CSARKLAGANNEQFF. The CDR3 nucleotides read TGCAGTGCTAGAAAACTAGCGGGCGCTAACAATGAGCAGTTCTTC. V gene TRBV20-1 combines with J gene TRBJ2-1; 9 bases agree with TRBD2. The J segment lost 5 bases and the V segment lost 2 bases, leaving 7 bases of the junction unmatched. The length of the CDR3 is 15 residues. Germline V CDR1 and CDR2: DFQATT, SNEGSKA (reference sequence).

The sample holds many counts of this clonotype. Here the CDR3 reads CASSAGLGPYEQYF. For the CDR3, the DNA is TGTGCCAGCAGCGCCGGTCTGGGCCCTTACGAGCAGTACTTC. The chain carries TRBV7-2 and TRBJ2-7; unclear D gene. The CDR3 has 14 residues. V lost 5 bases to trimming and J lost 4 bases, with 15 bases between them. Germline V gives CDR1 SGHTA, CDR2 FQGNSA.

The chain combines TRBV30 with TRBJ2-7, with D perhaps matching TRBD2 (5 bases). There are 17 residues in the CDR3. Germline CDR1 is GTSNPN and CDR2 is SVGIG (reference sequence). Deletions cut 0 bases from V and 4 bases from J, with 22 bases between. The CDR3 DNA is TGTGCCTGGAGTGTAACCCACTTCGCGGGTAGGGTGTACGAGCAGTACTTC. As protein: CAWSVTHFAGRVYEQYF.

This clonotype was seen more than once but under ten times. This chain uses TRBV4-2 with TRBJ2-2, with 9 bases lining up with TRBD2. Germline values: CDR1 LGHNA, CDR2 YNFKEQ. The J segment lost 4 bases and the V segment lost 0 bases, leaving 6 bases of the junction unmatched. The CDR3 totals 17 residues. The CDR3 region has the DNA TGTGCCAGCAGCCAAGATTTGCGGGGGGGGCTCACCGGGGAGCTGTTTTTT. Translated, it gives CASSQDLRGGLTGELFF.

This clonotype has ten or more counts. V usage is TRBV29-1 and J usage is TRBJ2-1, with 9 bases identical to TRBD2. CDR1 and CDR2 (germline): SQVTM, ANQGSEA. The CDR3 loop spans 14 amino acids. The trim removed 6 bases at V and 9 bases at J, leaving 12 bases unmatched. The CDR3 sequence: CSVPGGGAAGEQFF. The CDR3 bases are TGCAGCGTCCCTGGCGGGGGGGCCGCGGGTGAGCAGTTCTTC.